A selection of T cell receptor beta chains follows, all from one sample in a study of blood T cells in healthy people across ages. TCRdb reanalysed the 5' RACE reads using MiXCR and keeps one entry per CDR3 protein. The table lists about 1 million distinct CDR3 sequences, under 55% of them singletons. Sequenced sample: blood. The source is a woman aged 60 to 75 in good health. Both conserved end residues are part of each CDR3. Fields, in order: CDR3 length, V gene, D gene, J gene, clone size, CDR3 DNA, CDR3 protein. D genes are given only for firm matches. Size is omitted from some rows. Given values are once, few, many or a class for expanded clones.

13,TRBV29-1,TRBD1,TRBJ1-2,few,TGCAGCTCAACCTTGACAGGGAATGAAGGCTACACCTTC,CSSTLTGNEGYTF
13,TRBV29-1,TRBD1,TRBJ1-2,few,TGCAGCGTCGACCACACAGGGGACTATGGCTACACCTTC,CSVDHTGDYGYTF
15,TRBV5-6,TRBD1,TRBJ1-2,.,TGTGCCAGCAACCCAAGACAGGGACCATCCTATGGCTACACCTTC,CASNPRQGPSYGYTF
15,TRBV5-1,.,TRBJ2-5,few,TGCGCCAGCAGCCGCGGGACAACCGTTGATGGGACCCAGTACTTC,CASSRGTTVDGTQYF
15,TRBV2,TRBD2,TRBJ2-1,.,TGTGCCAGCAGTGACCCGGGACTAGCTGAAAATGAGCAGTTCTTC,CASSDPGLAENEQFF
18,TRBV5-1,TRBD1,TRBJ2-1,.,TGCGCCAGCAGCTTGGGGTTGCAGGGGGCGAAGGCCTACAATGAGCAGTTCTTC,CASSLGLQGAKAYNEQFF
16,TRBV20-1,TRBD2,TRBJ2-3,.,TGCAGTGCGCCTCGGATACTAGCGGACAGCACAGATACGCAGTATTTT,CSAPRILADSTDTQYF
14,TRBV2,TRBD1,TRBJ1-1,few,TGTGCCAGCAGGGGTGACAGGGGTAACACTGAAGCTTTCTTT,CASRGDRGNTEAFF
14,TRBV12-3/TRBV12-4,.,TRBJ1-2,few,TGTGCCAGCTCCCCGGGAGGGGTGAACTATGGCTACACCTTC,CASSPGGVNYGYTF
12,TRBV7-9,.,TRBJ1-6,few,TGTGCCAGCAGGGACGATAATTCACCCCTCCACTTT,CASRDDNSPLHF
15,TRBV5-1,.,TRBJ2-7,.,TGCGCCAGCAGCGATGCTTTGGACACATACTACGAGCAGTACTTC,CASSDALDTYYEQYF
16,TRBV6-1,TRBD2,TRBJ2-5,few,TGTGCCAGCAGTGAATGGGTAGCGGGAGCTCAAGAGACCCAGTACTTC,CASSEWVAGAQETQYF
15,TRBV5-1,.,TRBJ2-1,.,TGCGCCAGCAGCTACCCCCGGGACTCCGACAATGAGCAGTTCTTC,CASSYPRDSDNEQFF
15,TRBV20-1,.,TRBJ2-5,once,TGCAGTGCTCCAGACAGGGCCGGGGGCCACGAGACCCAGTACTTC,CSAPDRAGGHETQYF
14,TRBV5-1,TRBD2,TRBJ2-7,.,TGCGCCAGCAGCTTGCTAGCGGGAGTGAACGAGCAGTACTTC,CASSLLAGVNEQYF
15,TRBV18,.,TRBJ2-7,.,TGTGCCAGCTCACGACCCGGTTTGCGGTCCTACGAGCAGTACTTC,CASSRPGLRSYEQYF
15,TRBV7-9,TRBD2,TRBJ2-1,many,TGTGCCAGCAGCTTATCGGGACTAGCGGGTAATGAGCAGTTCTTC,CASSLSGLAGNEQFF
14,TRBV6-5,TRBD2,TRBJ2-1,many,TGTGCCAGCAGTTACCGGACTAGTGGTCATGAGCAGTTCTTC,CASSYRTSGHEQFF
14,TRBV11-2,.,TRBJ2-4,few,TGTGCCAGCAGCGGGGTTAGGGCCAAAAACATTCAGTACTTC,CASSGVRAKNIQYF
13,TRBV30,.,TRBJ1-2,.,TGTGCCTGGAGTGCCACAACACGAGGGGGCTACACCTTC,CAWSATTRGGYTF
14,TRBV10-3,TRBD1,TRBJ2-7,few,TGTGCCATCGGCCGGGACAGGGGTTCCTACGAGCAGTACTTC,CAIGRDRGSYEQYF
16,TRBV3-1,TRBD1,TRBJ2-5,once,TGTGCCAGCAGCCATCATGGACAGGGTTTTATCGATGAGCAGTACTTC,CASSHHGQGFIDEQYF
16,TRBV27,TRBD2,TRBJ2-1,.,TGTGCCAGCACTCGAGGTATTAGCGGGACACACAATGAGCAGTTCTTC,CASTRGISGTHNEQFF
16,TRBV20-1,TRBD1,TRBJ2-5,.,TGCAGTGCTAGTGATTCCGGGACAGGACCTCAAGAGACCCAGTACTTC,CSASDSGTGPQETQYF
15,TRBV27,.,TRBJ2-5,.,TGTGCCAGCAGTTTGATCGTGAGCGGACAAGAGACCCAGTACTTC,CASSLIVSGQETQYF
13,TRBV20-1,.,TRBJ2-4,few,TGCAGTGCTAGGGGAGAAGCCAAAAACATTCAGTACTTC,CSARGEAKNIQYF
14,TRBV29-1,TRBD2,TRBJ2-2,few,TGCAGCGTTGCAGTGGCGGGAGGGACCGGGGAGCTGTTTTTT,CSVAVAGGTGELFF
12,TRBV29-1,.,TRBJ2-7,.,TGCAGCGTAGAACAGGGAGCTGACGAGCAGTACTTC,CSVEQGADEQYF
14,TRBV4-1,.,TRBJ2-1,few,TGCGCCAGCAGCCAGACATCTATCGGAGCCGAGCAGTTCTTC,CASSQTSIGAEQFF
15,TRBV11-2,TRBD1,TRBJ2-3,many,TGTGCCAGCAGCTCCGGGACAGGCCCTTTAGATACGCAGTATTTT,CASSSGTGPLDTQYF
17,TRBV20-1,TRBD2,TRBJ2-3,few,TGCAGTGCTATCCTTGGGGCTAGCGGGAGCAGTGCAGATACGCAGTATTTT,CSAILGASGSSADTQYF
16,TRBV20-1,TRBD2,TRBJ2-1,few,TGCAGTGCCATCCCCCTGACTAGCGGGAGAAACAATGAGCAGTTCTTC,CSAIPLTSGRNNEQFF
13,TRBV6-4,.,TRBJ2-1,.,TGTGCCAGCAGTATCGGACCTTACAATGAGCAGTTCTTC,CASSIGPYNEQFF
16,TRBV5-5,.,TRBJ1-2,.,TGTGCCAGCAGCTTGGCCGAAGCAGCAGCGGGGTATGGCTACACCTTC,CASSLAEAAAGYGYTF
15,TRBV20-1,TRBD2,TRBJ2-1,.,TGCAGTGCTACTACCGGGACTAGCCCTTACAATGAGCAGTTCTTC,CSATTGTSPYNEQFF
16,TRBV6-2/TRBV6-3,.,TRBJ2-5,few,TGTGCCAGCAGTTACTCTCCTAGAACGGCCCAAGAGACCCAGTACTTC,CASSYSPRTAQETQYF
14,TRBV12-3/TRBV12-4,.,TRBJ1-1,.,TGTGCCAGCAGTTTGGGGCACCCGAACACTGAAGCTTTCTTT,CASSLGHPNTEAFF
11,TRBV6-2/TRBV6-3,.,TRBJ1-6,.,TGTGCCAGCCGAGGGGGATCACCCCTCCACTTT,CASRGGSPLHF
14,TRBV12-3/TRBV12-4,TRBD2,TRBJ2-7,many,TGTGCCAGCAGACCGACTAGCGGGAGCCGCGAGCAGTACTTC,CASRPTSGSREQYF
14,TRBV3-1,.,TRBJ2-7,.,TGTGCCAGCAGCCTCACGGCTAGTTCCTACGAGCAGTACTTC,CASSLTASSYEQYF
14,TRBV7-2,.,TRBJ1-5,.,TGTGCCAGCAGCTTAATAGGTTTCAATCAGCCCCAGCATTTT,CASSLIGFNQPQHF
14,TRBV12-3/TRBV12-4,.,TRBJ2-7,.,TGTGCCAGCAGTTACGAGGGTACGGGCTACGAGCAGTACTTC,CASSYEGTGYEQYF
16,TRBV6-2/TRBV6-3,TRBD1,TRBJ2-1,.,TGTGCCAGCAGTTTCTCCGGACAGGGGGTGGGGAATGAGCAGTTCTTC,CASSFSGQGVGNEQFF
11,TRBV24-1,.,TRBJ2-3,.,TGTGCCACCAGTGACCATAATACGCAGTATTTT,CATSDHNTQYF
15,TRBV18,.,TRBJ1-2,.,TGTGCCAGCTCACCAAAGGAGGTTAATCCTAATGGCTACACCTTC,CASSPKEVNPNGYTF
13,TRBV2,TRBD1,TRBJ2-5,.,TGTGCCAGCAGGGACAGGGGCCAAGAGACCCAGTACTTC,CASRDRGQETQYF
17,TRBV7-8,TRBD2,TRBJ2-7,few,TGTGCCAGCAGCTTAGCCAGGGCGGGAGGGTACGCCTACGAGCAGTACTTC,CASSLARAGGYAYEQYF
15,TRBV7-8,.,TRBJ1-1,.,TGTGCCAGCAGCTTAGAGGGTTGGAAGACCACTGAAGCTTTCTTT,CASSLEGWKTTEAFF
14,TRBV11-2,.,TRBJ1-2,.,TGTGCCAGCAACCCACGGACGGAATCCTATGGCTACACCTTC,CASNPRTESYGYTF
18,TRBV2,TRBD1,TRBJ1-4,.,TGTGCCAGCAATGTAAACCAGGGGGCGCGAAGGGATAATGAAAAACTGTTTTTT,CASNVNQGARRDNEKLFF
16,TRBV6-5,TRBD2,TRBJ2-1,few,TGTGCCAGCAGTAACGATCGGACTAGCGGGGACAATGAGCAGTTCTTC,CASSNDRTSGDNEQFF
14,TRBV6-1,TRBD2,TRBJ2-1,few,TGTGCCAGCAGTGAGAGCGGGAGGATCCATGAGCAGTTCTTC,CASSESGRIHEQFF
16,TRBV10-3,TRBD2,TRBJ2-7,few,TGTGCCATCAGTGAACCTACTAGCGGCAGCTCCTACGAGCAGTACTTC,CAISEPTSGSSYEQYF
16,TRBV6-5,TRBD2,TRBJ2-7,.,TGTGCCAGCACTTCCCGGGGGGAGAGCTCCTACAATGAGCAGTACTTC,CASTSRGESSYNEQYF
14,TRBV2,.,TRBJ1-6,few,TGTGCCAGCACCGATGCAGGGGATAATTCACCCCTCCACTTT,CASTDAGDNSPLHF
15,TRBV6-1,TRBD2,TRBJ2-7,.,TGTGCCAGCAGGTCCCGGGACTATTACTCCTACGAGCAGTACTTC,CASRSRDYYSYEQYF
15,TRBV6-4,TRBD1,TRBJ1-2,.,TGTGCCAGCAGTGCTGAAGTGACAGGGGGCTATGGCTACACCTTC,CASSAEVTGGYGYTF
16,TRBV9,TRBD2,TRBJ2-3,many,TGTGCCAGCAGGAGCGGGCTAGCGGGAGGAACAGATACGCAGTATTTT,CASRSGLAGGTDTQYF
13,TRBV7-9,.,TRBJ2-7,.,TGTACCAGCAGCCCGGGACGGTTCTACGAGCAGTACTTC,CTSSPGRFYEQYF
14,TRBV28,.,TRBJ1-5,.,TGTGCCAGCAGTTCGCAGGGACCAACACAGCCCCAGCATTTT,CASSSQGPTQPQHF